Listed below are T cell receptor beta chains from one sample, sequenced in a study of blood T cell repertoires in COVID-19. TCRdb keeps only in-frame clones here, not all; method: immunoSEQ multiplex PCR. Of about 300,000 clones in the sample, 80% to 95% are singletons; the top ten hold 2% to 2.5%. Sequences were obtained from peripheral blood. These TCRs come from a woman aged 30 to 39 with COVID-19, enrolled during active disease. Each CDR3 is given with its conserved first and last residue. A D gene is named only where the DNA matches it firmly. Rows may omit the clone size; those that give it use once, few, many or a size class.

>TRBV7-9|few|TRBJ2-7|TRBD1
TGTGCCAGCGCCGGGACAGGGGGGCTCTACGAGCAGTACTTC
CASAGTGGLYEQYF
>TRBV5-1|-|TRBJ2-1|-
TGCGCCAGCAGCTTGGATTACGGGAATGAGCAGTTCTTC
CASSLDYGNEQFF
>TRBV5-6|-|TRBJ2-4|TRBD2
TGTGCCAGCAGCGAAGGACTAGCGGGAGGCCAAAACATTCAGTACTTC
CASSEGLAGGQNIQYF
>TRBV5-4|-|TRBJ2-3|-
TGTGCCAGCAGCTTGGGCGTGGAGGTTAGCACAGATACGCAGTATTTT
CASSLGVEVSTDTQYF
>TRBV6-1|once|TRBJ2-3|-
TGTGCCAGCAGTGAAGGGCTCCGACTTCCCTTCACAGATACGCAGTATTTT
CASSEGLRLPFTDTQYF
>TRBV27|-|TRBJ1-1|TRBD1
TGTGCCAGCAGTTTCAGTCCAGGGGGGCGAAACACTGAAGCTTTCTTT
CASSFSPGGRNTEAFF
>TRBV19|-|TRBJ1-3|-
TGTGCCAGTAGTTTTCTACAGGTCTCTGGAAACACCATATATTTT
CASSFLQVSGNTIYF
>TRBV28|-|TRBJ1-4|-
TGTGCCAGCTCTTGGCGCCAGTGGGAGGGGGAACTGTTTTTT
CASSWRQWEGELFF
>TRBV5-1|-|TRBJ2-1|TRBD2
TGCGCCAGCAGTCCCGGACTAGCGGGAGGATTGGGCAATGAGCAGTTCTTC
CASSPGLAGGLGNEQFF
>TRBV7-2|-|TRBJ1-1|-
TGTGCCAGCAGCTTAGGCCGGGGGTTGAACACTGAAGCTTTCTTT
CASSLGRGLNTEAFF
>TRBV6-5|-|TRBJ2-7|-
TGTGCCAGCAGTCCACGACAGGGAGGCGAGCAGTACTTC
CASSPRQGGEQYF
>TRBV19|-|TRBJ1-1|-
TGTGCCACCAAGGGGTCTCAAAGCTACACTGAAGCTTTCTTT
CATKGSQSYTEAFF
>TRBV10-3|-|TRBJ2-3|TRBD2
TGTGCCATCGGACTAGCGGATCCTGATACGCAGTATTTT
CAIGLADPDTQYF
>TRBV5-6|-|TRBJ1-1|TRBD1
TGTGCCAGCAGCTTGGGCTTTATTGACAGGGGGGCCGGTGAAGCTTTCTTT
CASSLGFIDRGAGEAFF
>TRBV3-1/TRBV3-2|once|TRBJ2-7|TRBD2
TGTGCCAGCAGCCAAGATGAGGCTAGCGGGCAGTACTTC
CASSQDEASGQYF
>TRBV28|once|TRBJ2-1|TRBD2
TGTGCCAGCAGTTTACCGATTTCAATAAGCCCCCGGGAGGGGGGCTACAATGAGCAGTTCTTC
CASSLPISISPREGGYNEQFF